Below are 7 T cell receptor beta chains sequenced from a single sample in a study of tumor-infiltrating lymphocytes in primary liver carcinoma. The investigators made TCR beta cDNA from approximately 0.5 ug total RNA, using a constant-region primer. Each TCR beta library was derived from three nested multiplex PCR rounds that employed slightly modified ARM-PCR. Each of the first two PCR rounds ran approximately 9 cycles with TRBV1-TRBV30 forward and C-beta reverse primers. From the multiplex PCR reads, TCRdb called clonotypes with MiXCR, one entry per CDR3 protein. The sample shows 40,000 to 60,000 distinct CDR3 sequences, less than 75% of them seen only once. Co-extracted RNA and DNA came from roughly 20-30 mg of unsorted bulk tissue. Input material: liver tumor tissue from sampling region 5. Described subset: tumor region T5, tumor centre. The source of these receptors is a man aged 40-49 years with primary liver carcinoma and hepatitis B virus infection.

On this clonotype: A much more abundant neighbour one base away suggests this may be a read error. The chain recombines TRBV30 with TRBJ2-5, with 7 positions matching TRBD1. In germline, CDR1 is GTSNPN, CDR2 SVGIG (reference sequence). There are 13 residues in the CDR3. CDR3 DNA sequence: TGTACCTGGGGTACAGGGGACCAAGAGACCCAGTACTTC. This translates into CTWGTGDQETQYF. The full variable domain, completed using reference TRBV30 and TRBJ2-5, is SQTIHQWPATLVQPVGSPLSLECTVEGTSNPNLYWYRQAAGRGLQLLFYSVGIGQISSEVPQNLSASRPQDRQFILSSKKLLLSDSGFYLCTWGTGDQETQYFGPGTRLLVL.

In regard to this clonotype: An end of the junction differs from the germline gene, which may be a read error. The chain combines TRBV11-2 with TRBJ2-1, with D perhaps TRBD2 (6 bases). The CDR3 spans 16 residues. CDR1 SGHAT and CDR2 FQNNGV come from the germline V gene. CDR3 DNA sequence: TGTGTCAGCAGCTACTCTTCGACTTACAGGAGGGGAGGCGGGTTCTTC. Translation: CVSSYSSTYRRGGGFF.

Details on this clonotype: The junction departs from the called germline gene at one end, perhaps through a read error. CDR3 sequence: CAIRSGQGTYNEQLF. The CDR3 bases are TGTGCCATCAGATCAGGGCAGGGGACCTACAATGAGCAGCTCTTC. The V and J genes are TRBV10-3 and TRBJ2-1; perhaps TRBD1 as D (6 bases). The CDR3 sequence is 15 residues long. The germline V gene has CDR1 ENHRY and CDR2 SYGVKD.

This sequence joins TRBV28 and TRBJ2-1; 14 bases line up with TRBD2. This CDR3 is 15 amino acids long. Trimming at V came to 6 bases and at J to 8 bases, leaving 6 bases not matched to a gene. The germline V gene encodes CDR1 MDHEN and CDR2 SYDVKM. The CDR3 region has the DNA TGTGCCAGCAGCCGAGGGACTAGCGGGAGCCATGAGCAGTTCTTC. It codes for CASSRGTSGSHEQFF.

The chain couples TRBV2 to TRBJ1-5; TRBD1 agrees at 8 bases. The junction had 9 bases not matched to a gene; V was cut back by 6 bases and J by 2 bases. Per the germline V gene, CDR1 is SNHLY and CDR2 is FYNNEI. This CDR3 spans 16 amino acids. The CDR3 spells CASSFFMGQGNQPQHF. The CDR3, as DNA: TGTGCCAGCAGCTTCTTCATGGGACAGGGCAATCAGCCCCAGCATTTT.

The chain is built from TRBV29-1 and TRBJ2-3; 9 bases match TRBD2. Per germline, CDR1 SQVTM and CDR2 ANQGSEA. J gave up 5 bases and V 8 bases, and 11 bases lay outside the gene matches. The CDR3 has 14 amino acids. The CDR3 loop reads CSFVAGGPRDTQYF. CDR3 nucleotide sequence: TGCAGCTTTGTGGCGGGAGGGCCTAGAGATACGCAGTATTTT.

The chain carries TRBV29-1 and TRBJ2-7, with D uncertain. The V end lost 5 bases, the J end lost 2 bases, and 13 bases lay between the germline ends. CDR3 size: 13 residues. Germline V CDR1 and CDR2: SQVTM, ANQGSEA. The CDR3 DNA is TGCAGCGTTTTCGGAGAGGTCGCCTACGAGCAGTACTTC. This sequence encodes CSVFGEVAYEQYF.